The T cell receptor beta chain under discussion was sequenced for a study of beta chain features in type 1 diabetes. Study context: Cell yields, gender and age were comparable in patients and healthy donors.

Overall study findings and caveats: Resolution of whether HLA type affects TCRB rearrangement was not achieved here.

This clone has a handful of counts. Its antigen remains unidentified. Trimming took 5 bases from V and 2 from J; bases not matched to a gene: 6. The CDR3 runs to 16 residues. Germline V gene data show CDR1 as SGHTA and CDR2 as FQGNSA. Isolated RNA was reverse transcribed in full, so expressed TCRB transcripts were sequenced. Only in-frame clones appear in the TCRdb table, and some are missing; sequencing was by immunoSEQ multiplex PCR. The sample consists of over 150,000 clones, around 8% of them appearing once. Sequencing was carried out using central memory CD4+ T cells from blood. The chain couples TRBV7-2 to TRBJ1-4; 9 nucleotides match TRBD1. The TCR originated in a man in his late teens or twenties in good health. The CDR3 here is CASSPRTGVTNEKLFF. The CDR3 DNA sequence: TGTGCCAGCAGCCCCCGGACAGGGGTGACTAATGAAAAACTGTTTTTT.